The 20 T cell receptor beta chains below all came from one sample that was sequenced in a study of cytomegalovirus exposure and HLA in healthy donors. The PCR made use of 60 Vbeta and 13 Jbeta primers. Data came from immunoSEQ multiplex PCR; TCRdb stores just in-frame clones and leaves some out. Altogether 95,000 to 150,000 clones are present, approximately 72% being singletons, with the ten largest covering approximately 30%. Source material: PBMCs. These receptors were taken from a man between 60 and 75 years old in good health and CMV-seropositive.

The rearrangement uses TRBV28 and TRBJ1-1; D unresolved. Germline V lookup: CDR1 MDHEN, CDR2 SYDVKM. The CDR3 contains 12 residues. Trimming removed 5 bases from V and 4 bases from J, with 8 bases in between. CDR3 amino acids: CASSPRFTEAFF. The CDR3 nucleotides read TGTGCCAGCAGTCCCCGGTTCACTGAAGCTTTCTTT.

The rearrangement joins TRBV15 to TRBJ2-1, with 9 bases lining up with TRBD2. CDR1 and CDR2 from the germline V gene are LNHNV and YYDKDF (reference sequence). V lost 0 bases and J lost 7; bases outside the gene matches: 7. The CDR3 length is 16 residues. The CDR3 here is CATSREGGRAGNEQFF. In DNA form, the CDR3 reads TGTGCCACCAGCAGAGAAGGCGGGAGGGCCGGGAATGAGCAGTTCTTC.

The chain joins TRBV27 to TRBJ1-5, with TRBD1 as a possible D gene (6 bases). The germline V gene has CDR1 MNHEY and CDR2 SMNVEV (reference sequence). The V end lost 6 bases, the J end lost 2 bases, and 17 bases lay between the germline ends. The CDR3 extends over 16 amino acids. As DNA, the CDR3 is TGTGCCAGCAGCGCTGAACAGGGTGTAGGCAATCAGCCCCAGCATTTT. This gives the protein CASSAEQGVGNQPQHF.

The chain recombines TRBV9 with TRBJ2-7; D ambiguous. The CDR3 has 15 residues. CDR1 and CDR2 from the germline V gene are SGDLS and YYNGEE. Trimming took off 0 bases at V and 0 bases at J, with 10 bases between the two ends. CDR3: CASSVAVGSSYEQYF. As DNA, the CDR3 is TGTGCCAGCAGCGTAGCGGTCGGTAGCTCCTACGAGCAGTACTTC.

This clone is categorized as medium-sized. The rearrangement joins TRBV11-2 to TRBJ1-5; D perhaps matches TRBD1 (5 bases). The V end was cut by 3 bases, the J end by 3 bases, with 18 bases between. This CDR3 has 17 amino acids. Germline V gene data show CDR1 as SGHAT and CDR2 as FQNNGV. The CDR3 spells CASSLWGGDINNQPQHF. As DNA, the CDR3 is TGTGCCAGCAGCTTGTGGGGGGGTGACATCAACAATCAGCCCCAGCATTTT.

The V call is TRBV5-1, the J call TRBJ1-1; 8 nucleotides align to TRBD1. Germline V gene sequence: CDR1 SGHRS, CDR2 YFSETQ. V was clipped by 4 bases and J by 5 bases; unmatched bases: 4. This CDR3 comprises 13 residues. The CDR3 bases are TGCGCCAGCAGCGGTACAGGGGGGACTGAAGCTTTCTTT. The encoded protein is CASSGTGGTEAFF.

V and J are TRBV6-6 and TRBJ2-5; D is undetermined. This CDR3 has 11 amino acids. Germline V gene sequence: CDR1 MNHNY, CDR2 SVGAGI (reference sequence). V was cut by 4 bases and J by 5 bases, with 5 bases left in between. The CDR3 sequence is CASSSLETQYF. The CDR3 DNA reads TGTGCCAGCAGTTCCCTGGAGACCCAGTACTTC.

CDR3 sequence: CASSPGTGWREQYF. As DNA, the CDR3 is TGTGCCAGCAGCCCCGGGACAGGGTGGCGCGAGCAGTACTTC. The chain recombines TRBV5-6 with TRBJ2-7; TRBD1 matches at 9 bases. The junction had 8 bases not matched to a gene; V was cut back by 4 bases and J by 6 bases. The CDR3 extends over 14 amino acids. The germline V gene encodes CDR1 SGHDT and CDR2 YYEEEE.

V usage is TRBV29-1 and J usage is TRBJ1-2; maybe TRBD1 (6 bases). Germline loops: CDR1 SQVTM, CDR2 ANQGSEA. V dropped 6 bases and J dropped 4 bases, with 12 bases sitting between them. The CDR3 spans 12 residues. CDR3 nucleotide sequence: TGCAGCGTGGGGGACATCATCTATGGCTACACCTTC. Its protein is CSVGDIIYGYTF.

V gene TRBV19 combines with J gene TRBJ2-2; 7 bases map to TRBD2. V dropped 5 bases and J dropped 5; count of bases not matched to a gene: 8. Per germline, CDR1 LNHDA and CDR2 SQIVND (reference sequence). The CDR3 is made up of 15 amino acids. Here the CDR3 reads CASSFGSAGTGELFF. DNA of the CDR3: TGTGCCAGTAGTTTTGGATCAGCGGGAACCGGGGAGCTGTTTTTT.

The V gene is TRBV27, the J gene TRBJ1-4; D gene uncertain. The CDR3 length is 13 residues. Germline V gives CDR1 MNHEY, CDR2 SMNVEV (reference sequence). V lost 6 bases and J 5 bases, leaving 10 bases between the germline ends. CDR3 sequence: CASRFRRNEKLFF. The DNA for the CDR3 is TGTGCCAGCAGGTTCAGGAGGAATGAAAAACTGTTTTTT.

The V gene is TRBV29-1, the J gene TRBJ2-1; 10 nucleotides match TRBD2. CDR1 SQVTM and CDR2 ANQGSEA come from the germline V gene. V was pared by 7 bases and J by 4 bases, with 16 bases of the junction left unmatched. This CDR3 contains 17 residues. Written as DNA, the CDR3 is TGCAGCGCCCGAGGGCTAGCGGGAGTCCCTAATTACAATGAGCAGTTCTTC. This encodes CSARGLAGVPNYNEQFF.

Only a few counts were recorded for this clone. The gene calls are TRBV5-5 and TRBJ1-2, with D possibly being TRBD1 (5 bases). From germline, CDR1 is SGHKS and CDR2 YYEKEE (reference sequence). The ends were cut back, 0 bases at V and 6 bases at J, with 12 bases in the middle. The CDR3 is made up of 14 amino acids. CDR3 in amino acids: CASSLGRGADGYTF. DNA of the CDR3: TGTGCCAGCAGCTTGGGGAGGGGCGCCGATGGCTACACCTTC.

The chain links TRBV6-5 to TRBJ2-1; D is unclear. Trimming stripped 6 bases from V and 0 bases from J, with 12 bases between. Germline V lookup: CDR1 MNHEY, CDR2 SVGAGI. The CDR3 spans 15 residues. The DNA of the CDR3 is TGTGCCAGCAGCCGGGTAGTCGTCTCCTACAATGAGCAGTTCTTC. This gives the protein CASSRVVVSYNEQFF.

V gene TRBV19 combines with J gene TRBJ2-2, with a weak D call TRBD1 (6 bases). The CDR3 runs 16 residues. The germline V gene has CDR1 LNHDA and CDR2 SQIVND (reference sequence). V was cut by 0 bases and J by 7 bases, with 15 bases left in between. The CDR3 reads CASSIEGAQRYGELFF. Written as DNA, the CDR3 is TGTGCCAGTAGTATAGAGGGGGCCCAAAGGTACGGGGAGCTGTTTTTT.

The J gene is TRBJ2-5, the V gene TRBV30; 9 bases align to TRBD2. Near its end, the DNA agrees better with TRBJ2-7, so the J call may be wrong. Germline V gene data show CDR1 as GTSNPN and CDR2 as SVGIG (reference sequence). The CDR3 covers 14 residues. The CDR3 sequence is CAWSRLAGYYEQYF. The CDR3 DNA is TGTGCCTGGAGTAGGCTAGCGGGATACTACGAGCAGTACTTC.

The chain links TRBV6-1 to TRBJ2-1; 10 nucleotides align to TRBD2. Trimming took 3 bases from V and 8 from J; bases not matched to a gene: 7. The CDR3 contains 15 residues. CDR1 and CDR2 from the germline V gene are MNHNS and SASEGT. CDR3 amino acids: CASSELAGVLDEQFF. In DNA, the CDR3 is TGTGCCAGCAGTGAGCTAGCGGGAGTTTTGGATGAGCAGTTCTTC.

This clone occurred a few times. The rearrangement uses TRBV6-5 and TRBJ2-5, with 9 bases aligning to TRBD1. The trim removed 0 bases at V and 5 bases at J, leaving 7 bases unmatched. The germline gives CDR1 MNHEY, CDR2 SVGAGI. The CDR3 covers 16 residues. The CDR3 loop reads CASSYSMDRGYETQYF. The CDR3 region has the DNA TGTGCCAGCAGTTACTCGATGGACAGGGGATATGAGACCCAGTACTTC.

Here the CDR3 reads CASGGAKAGQDEQFF. The CDR3 coding sequence is TGTGCCAGCGGAGGGGCGAAGGCGGGCCAGGATGAGCAGTTCTTC. The chain recombines TRBV6-1 with TRBJ2-1; possibly TRBD2 for D (6 bases). The germline V and J ends were trimmed by 8 bases and 8 bases, with 22 bases remaining between them. In germline, CDR1 is MNHNS, CDR2 SASEGT. The CDR3 is 15 residues long.

The rearrangement joins TRBV6-1 to TRBJ1-5; D perhaps matches TRBD1 (6 bases). CDR3 length equals 14 residues. Trimming shortened V by 6 bases and J by 3 bases, and 12 bases separated the two germline ends. Looked up from germline, CDR1 is MNHNS and CDR2 is SASEGT. The CDR3 is CASRIQGINQPQHF. CDR3 nucleotides: TGTGCCAGCAGAATACAGGGAATCAATCAGCCCCAGCATTTT.